The 32 T cell receptor beta chains below all came from one sample that was sequenced in a study of blood T cell repertoires in COVID-19. Sequenced by immunoSEQ multiplex PCR; TCRdb stores in-frame clones only, minus some. This sample has roughly 130,000 clones, with about 87% found just once. The source material was peripheral blood. The source is a woman aged 55-69 years with acute or convalescent COVID-19.

The J gene is TRBJ1-1, the V gene TRBV2; D unresolved. Germline V gene lookup returns CDR1 SNHLY and CDR2 FYNNEI. Trimming cost V 3 bases and J 7 bases, with 9 bases left between them. The CDR3 length is 12 residues. The CDR3 protein is CASSDDPHEAFF. The DNA for the CDR3 is TGTGCCAGCAGTGACGATCCACATGAAGCTTTCTTT.

This clone was observed a handful of times. This chain connects TRBV28 to TRBJ1-1; no clear D gene. In germline, CDR1 is MDHEN, CDR2 SYDVKM. V shed 0 bases and J shed 1 base, with 6 bases lying between them. This CDR3 is built from 14 residues. The CDR3 loop reads CASSLWQANTEAFF. For the CDR3, the DNA is TGTGCCAGCAGTTTATGGCAGGCGAACACTGAAGCTTTCTTT.

The V call is TRBV9, the J call TRBJ2-1, with D unclear. Germline V gene sequence: CDR1 SGDLS, CDR2 YYNGEE. The CDR3 covers 14 residues. The ends were cut back, 0 bases at V and 7 bases at J, with 11 bases in the middle. Written as DNA, the CDR3 is TGTGCCAGCAGCGTAGTCCCGGGTACAAATGAGCAGTTCTTC. It specifies CASSVVPGTNEQFF.

The CDR3 nucleotides read TGTGCCAGCATTTTGACACCATCACCGAACACTGAAGCTTTCTTT. Translated: CASILTPSPNTEAFF. The chain couples TRBV2 to TRBJ1-1; D is undetermined. Trimming took off 7 bases at V and 1 base at J, with 16 bases between the two ends. This CDR3 has 15 amino acids. Germline V gene sequence: CDR1 SNHLY, CDR2 FYNNEI.

The chain recombines TRBV19 with TRBJ1-5, with TRBD1 matching 8 bases. Trimming cost V 5 bases and J 4 bases; bases outside gene matches: 4. The CDR3 loop spans 14 amino acids. The germline CDR1 and CDR2 sequences are LNHDA and SQIVND (reference sequence). The CDR3 sequence is CASSSDRGNQPQHF. DNA of the CDR3: TGTGCCAGTAGTTCTGACAGGGGAAATCAGCCCCAGCATTTT.

The chain uses TRBV29-1 and TRBJ2-1; possibly TRBD2 for D (6 bases). The CDR3 covers 15 residues. Germline V gene data show CDR1 as SQVTM and CDR2 as ANQGSEA. V lost 3 bases and J lost 4, with 16 bases in between. The CDR3, as DNA: TGCAGCGTTGAGTGGGGCTCAGGGAGGTACAATGAGCAGTTCTTC. Translation gives CSVEWGSGRYNEQFF.

The gene calls are TRBV9 and TRBJ2-1, with 15 bases matching TRBD2. CDR3 length equals 20 residues. Germline V CDR1 and CDR2: SGDLS, YYNGEE. V trimming: 4 bases; J trimming: 0 bases; junction bases outside the gene matches: 11. Here the CDR3 reads CASSNPGTSGRPSSYNEQFF. The CDR3 nucleotides are TGTGCCAGCAGCAATCCCGGGACTAGCGGGAGGCCGAGCTCCTACAATGAGCAGTTCTTC.

The rearrangement links TRBV6-5 to TRBJ2-2; D call uncertain. Germline values: CDR1 MNHEY, CDR2 SVGAGI. The CDR3 sequence is 15 residues long. Trimming pared 0 bases from V and 0 bases from J, leaving 5 bases between. The CDR3 DNA is TGTGCCAGCAGTTACTCTCATTCGAACACCGGGGAGCTGTTTTTT. It translates to CASSYSHSNTGELFF.

The chain carries TRBV18 and TRBJ2-5; D remains unclear. CDR3 length: 13 residues. The ends were cut back, 2 bases at V and 1 base at J, with 5 bases in the middle. CDR1 is KGHSH and CDR2 is LQKENI in the germline V gene. The CDR3 region has the DNA TGTGCCAGCTCACCAGGGCGCCAAGAGACCCAGTACTTC. Its translation: CASSPGRQETQYF. Based on the CDR3 plus reference TRBV18 and TRBJ2-5, the full variable domain is NAGVMQNPRHLVRRRGQEARLRCSPMKGHSHVYWYRQLPEEGLKFMVYLQKENIIDESGMPKERFSAEFPKEGPSILRIQQVVRGDSAAYFCASSPGRQETQYFGPGTRLLVL.

The V gene is TRBV27, the J gene TRBJ2-2, with a weak D call TRBD1 (5 bases). Germline lookup yields CDR1 MNHEY and CDR2 SMNVEV (reference sequence). The length of the CDR3 is 15 residues. The V gene lost 2 bases and the J gene lost 1 base, with 8 bases spanning the gap. CDR3 sequence: CASSLQGGNTGELFF. The CDR3 DNA sequence: TGTGCCAGCAGTTTACAGGGCGGGAACACCGGGGAGCTGTTTTTT.

This rearrangement joins TRBV30 to TRBJ2-3; D gene ambiguous. The germline V gene has CDR1 GTSNPN and CDR2 SVGIG (reference sequence). Trimming took off 0 bases at V and 5 bases at J, with 9 bases between the two ends. The CDR3 has 13 residues. CDR3 in DNA: TGTGCCTGGAGTGTTCAGGTCGAAGATACGCAGTATTTT. This codes for CAWSVQVEDTQYF.

The chain recombines TRBV10-2 with TRBJ2-2; the match to TRBD1 covers 7 bases. The germline V gene has CDR1 WSHSY and CDR2 SAAADI. After removal of 9 bases from V and 6 bases from J, the junction contained 1 base not matched to a gene. The CDR3 is made up of 11 amino acids. The CDR3 DNA reads TGCGCCAGTACAGGGGCCGGGGAGCTGTTTTTT. Its protein is CASTGAGELFF.

The V call is TRBV14, the J call TRBJ2-3; 7 nucleotides line up with TRBD2. Germline-derived CDR1 and CDR2 are SGHDN and FVKESK. V lost 1 base and J lost 8; bases outside the gene matches: 9. The CDR3 is 15 amino acids. CDR3 region: CASSQVEGGPSTQYF. CDR3 coding DNA: TGTGCCAGCAGCCAAGTGGAGGGAGGGCCGAGTACGCAGTATTTT.

The chain employs TRBV6-5 and TRBJ1-2, with TRBD1 matching 7 bases. This CDR3 region has 15 residues. CDR1 is MNHEY, CDR2 SVGAGI, per germline. V was clipped by 6 bases and J by 0 bases; unmatched bases: 7. CDR3 in amino acids: CASSQTGAANYGYTF. The CDR3 nucleotides read TGTGCCAGCAGCCAAACAGGGGCAGCTAACTATGGCTACACCTTC.

This clone has only one observation. In the same sample, other DNA sequences code for this CDR3. The chain is built from TRBV28 and TRBJ1-2; no reliable D call. The length of the CDR3 is 14 residues. The germline V gene has CDR1 MDHEN and CDR2 SYDVKM. Trimming pared 3 bases from V and 4 bases from J, leaving 12 bases between. Written as DNA, the CDR3 is TGTGCCAGCAGTTTGGGGTCCGGAGGCTATGGCTACACCTTC. It codes for CASSLGSGGYGYTF.

V usage is TRBV5-1 and J usage is TRBJ1-1; 9 positions agree with TRBD1. Trimming took 5 bases from V and 5 from J; bases not matched to a gene: 7. The CDR3 runs to 14 residues. The germline CDR1 and CDR2 sequences are SGHRS and YFSETQ. The CDR3 loop is CASRGDRVGTEAFF. CDR3 DNA: TGCGCCAGCAGGGGGGACAGGGTTGGGACTGAAGCTTTCTTT.

The chain joins TRBV5-4 to TRBJ1-4; D not resolved. Trimming left V 1 base short and J 7 bases short, with 8 bases between. The CDR3 runs to 13 residues. CDR1 and CDR2 (germline): SGHNT, YYREEE (reference sequence). The CDR3: CASSLYEVEKLFF. The CDR3 nucleotides are TGTGCCAGCAGCTTGTACGAGGTTGAAAAACTGTTTTTT. Full variable domain (remainder filled in from reference TRBV5-4 and TRBJ1-4): ETGVTQSPTHLIKTRGQQVTLRCSSQSGHNTVSWYQQALGQGPQFIFQYYREEENGRGNFPPRFSGLQFPNYSSELNVNALELDDSALYLCASSLYEVEKLFFGSGTQLSVL.

This chain connects TRBV19 to TRBJ1-1; D ambiguous. The germline gives CDR1 LNHDA, CDR2 SQIVND (reference sequence). Trimming cost V 8 bases and J 0 bases, with 13 bases left between them. The length of the CDR3 is 14 residues. The CDR3 loop reads CASSISIMNTEAFF. CDR3 in DNA: TGTGCCAGTTCCATCTCTATAATGAACACTGAAGCTTTCTTT.

In this sample, this clone turned up a few times. The chain has TRBV19 and TRBJ1-5; the D gene is possibly TRBD1 (6 bases). The CDR3 sequence is 15 residues long. Trimming stripped 5 bases from V and 11 bases from J, with 22 bases between. CDR1 and CDR2 from the germline V gene are LNHDA and SQIVND (reference sequence). The CDR3 protein is CASSSRTEASWTQHF. CDR3 nucleotides: TGTGCCAGTAGTTCCAGGACAGAAGCTTCATGGACCCAGCATTTT.

V gene TRBV12-3 or TRBV12-4 combines with J gene TRBJ1-2; 7 bases line up with TRBD1. There are 13 residues in the CDR3. The V segment lost 5 bases and the J segment 3 bases; nucleotides outside the gene matches: 3. The CDR3 DNA follows: TGTGCCAGCAGTCGCCAGGGGGACTATGGCTACACCTTC. Translated, it gives CASSRQGDYGYTF.

The chain has TRBV9 and TRBJ2-7; 7 nucleotides match TRBD2. Germline V gives CDR1 SGDLS, CDR2 YYNGEE. With 4 bases clipped from V and 1 base from J, the junction kept 8 bases outside the gene matches. The CDR3 totals 15 residues. The CDR3 sequence: CASSPGEGWSYEQYF. CDR3 nucleotides: TGTGCCAGCAGCCCCGGGGAGGGTTGGTCCTACGAGCAGTACTTC. The whole variable domain, remainder taken from reference TRBV9 and TRBJ2-7, is DSGVTQTPKHLITATGQRVTLRCSPRSGDLSVYWYQQSLDQGLQFLIQYYNGEERAKGNILERFSAQQFPDLHSELNLSSLELGDSALYFCASSPGEGWSYEQYFGPGTRLTVT.

The chain combines TRBV7-2 with TRBJ2-1; 10 bases match TRBD1. The CDR3 consists of 15 residues. The trim removed 5 bases at V and 1 base at J, leaving 2 bases unmatched. CDR1 SGHTA and CDR2 FQGNSA come from the germline V gene. CDR3 loop: CASSPDRGSYNEQFF. DNA of the CDR3: TGTGCCAGCAGCCCGGACAGGGGGTCCTACAATGAGCAGTTCTTC.

The chain carries TRBV6-2 or TRBV6-3 and TRBJ1-5; 7 positions match TRBD1. From germline, CDR1 is MNHEY and CDR2 SVGEGT. The CDR3 is made up of 14 amino acids. Trimming cost V 4 bases and J 6 bases; bases outside gene matches: 6. The CDR3 region is CASSSTGNTQPQHF. The CDR3 DNA reads as TGTGCCAGCAGTTCGACAGGGAACACTCAGCCCCAGCATTTT.

The chain recombines TRBV3-1 (or the pseudogene TRBV3-2) with TRBJ1-2, with no clear D. Trimming pared 1 base from V and 4 bases from J, leaving 13 bases between. CDR1 is LGHDT, CDR2 YNNKEL, per germline (reference sequence). The CDR3 is 15 residues long. CDR3: CASSQGNPGAYGYTF. CDR3 coding DNA: TGTGCCAGCAGCCAAGGGAATCCCGGAGCCTATGGCTACACCTTC.

The rearrangement links TRBV14 to TRBJ2-7; D ambiguous. Germline V CDR1 and CDR2: SGHDN, FVKESK. With 6 bases removed from V and 3 bases from J, the gap between germline ends came to 15 bases. The CDR3 contains 14 residues. The DNA for the CDR3 is TGTGCCAGCAGTGACCTTCAGCGATACTACGAGCAGTACTTC. This gives the protein CASSDLQRYYEQYF.

The chain links TRBV27 to TRBJ2-1, with 8 bases lining up with TRBD2. V was pared by 4 bases and J by 2 bases, with 7 bases of the junction left unmatched. Germline CDR1 is MNHEY and CDR2 is SMNVEV (reference sequence). The CDR3 totals 16 residues. Here the CDR3 DNA reads TGTGCCAGCAGTTCCCTGGGACTAGAGCCCTACAATGAGCAGTTCTTC. This gives the protein CASSSLGLEPYNEQFF.

The rearrangement uses TRBV27 and TRBJ1-5; no firm D call. This CDR3 contains 14 residues. V was shortened by 5 bases and J by 2 bases, with 10 bases between the two germline ends. From germline, CDR1 is MNHEY and CDR2 SMNVEV (reference sequence). The CDR3 region has the DNA TGTGCCAGCAGTCCTCAGACTGGCAATCAGCCCCAGCATTTT. Translation gives CASSPQTGNQPQHF.

This clone has a single count. The V and J genes are TRBV5-1 and TRBJ2-3, with 16 bases identical to TRBD2. The CDR3 has 17 residues. Germline CDR1 is SGHRS and CDR2 is YFSETQ. V was pared by 4 bases and J by 6 bases, with 8 bases of the junction left unmatched. In DNA form, the CDR3 reads TGCGCCAGCAGCCCAGGGACTAGCGGGAGGGCAGTGGATACGCAGTATTTT. As protein: CASSPGTSGRAVDTQYF.

The chain employs TRBV23-1 and TRBJ2-7, with 8 bases identical to TRBD2. TRBV23-1 is flagged as an ORF with uncertain function. The V segment lost 0 bases and the J segment 4 bases; nucleotides outside the gene matches: 11. This CDR3 has 17 amino acids. Here the CDR3 reads CASSQSVLSGSKYEQYF. CDR3 coding DNA: TGCGCCAGCAGTCAATCAGTTTTGAGCGGGAGTAAGTACGAGCAGTACTTC.

The chain couples TRBV6-5 to TRBJ2-7; 9 bases map to TRBD2. J gave up 2 bases and V 10 bases, and 3 bases lay outside the gene matches. In germline, CDR1 is MNHEY, CDR2 SVGAGI. The CDR3 spans 12 residues. CDR3 nucleotide sequence: TGTGCCACTAGCGGGACCCCCTACGAGCAGTACTTC. It is translated as CATSGTPYEQYF.

V gene TRBV20-1 combines with J gene TRBJ1-2, with 10 bases that match TRBD1. Germline lookup yields CDR1 DFQATT and CDR2 SNEGSKA (reference sequence). J lost 7 bases, V lost 3 bases, and 2 bases had no gene match. This CDR3 comprises 12 residues. CDR3 DNA: TGCAGTGCTAGTGGGGACAGGGGTGGCTACACCTTC. Residues: CSASGDRGGYTF.

This clone has a handful of counts. V is TRBV2 and J is TRBJ2-3; D may be TRBD1 (5 bases). Germline values: CDR1 SNHLY, CDR2 FYNNEI. V was cut by 2 bases and J by 3 bases, with 6 bases left in between. The CDR3 is 13 residues long. The CDR3 is CASSEWTTDTQYF. CDR3 bases: TGTGCCAGCAGTGAATGGACAACAGATACGCAGTATTTT.